These 25 T cell receptor beta chains were all obtained from the same sample, sequenced in a study of T cells after yellow fever vaccination. TCRdb used MiXCR to reprocess the 5' RACE reads, holding one entry per CDR3 protein. Of tens of thousands of distinct CDR3 sequences in the sample, 3.4% are singletons; the top ten hold around 0.98%. The material sequenced was PBMCs, either bulk or a sorted T-cell subset (CD4+, CD8+, memory, or dextramer-sorted; not recorded which), taken 35 to 50 days after the first yellow fever vaccination. The receptors originated from a man aged 18-30 years who received the YFV17D yellow fever vaccine.

Details on this clonotype: This may stem from a read error, because a much larger clone lies one nucleotide away. J is TRBJ2-5 and V is TRBV20-1; TRBD2 matches at 14 bases. This CDR3 region has 14 residues. CDR1 is DFQATT, CDR2 SNEGSKA, per germline (reference sequence). CDR3 amino acids: CSGTSGGKHETQYF. The CDR3 bases are TGCAGCGGGACTAGCGGGGGAAAGCACGAGACCCAGTACTTC.

This clonotype was seen ten or more times. The chain recombines TRBV19 with TRBJ2-2; D might be TRBD2 (7 bases). This CDR3 has 14 amino acids. V dropped 10 bases and J dropped 8 bases, with 20 bases sitting between them. Germline CDR1 reads LNHDA; CDR2 reads SQIVND (reference sequence). CDR3 sequence (DNA): TGTGCCACCCGGAGGGGCGGGGGCATGGGGGAGCTGTTTTTT. Translating it yields CATRRGGGMGELFF.

This clonotype was detected ten times or more. The chain joins TRBV5-4 to TRBJ2-2; 7 bases are a match to TRBD1. There are 16 residues in the CDR3. The V gene end was trimmed by 4 bases and the J gene end by 2 bases; junction bases not matched to a gene: 8. The germline V gene encodes CDR1 SGHNT and CDR2 YYREEE (reference sequence). The CDR3 region is CASSPKQGRNTGELFF. CDR3 coding DNA: TGTGCCAGCAGCCCCAAACAGGGGCGTAACACCGGGGAGCTGTTTTTT.

This clonotype was seen at least ten times. This chain joins TRBV7-2 and TRBJ2-3; 8 bases line up with TRBD1. CDR1 and CDR2 from the germline V gene are SGHTA and FQGNSA. The CDR3 spans 16 residues. V was pared by 3 bases and J by 0 bases, with 5 bases of the junction left unmatched. CDR3 nucleotides: TGTGCCAGCAGCTTTTCAGGGGGCCCTAGCACAGATACGCAGTATTTT. It translates to CASSFSGGPSTDTQYF. The complete variable domain, with remaining parts taken from reference TRBV7-2 and TRBJ2-3, reads GAGVSQSPSNKVTEKGKDVELRCDPISGHTALYWYRQSLGQGLEFLIYFQGNSAPDKSGLPSDRFSAERTGGSVSTLTIQRTQQEDSAVYLCASSFSGGPSTDTQYFGPGTRLTVL.

There are many counts of this clonotype. The chain employs TRBV5-1 and TRBJ2-2; D unresolved. Germline V gene sequence: CDR1 SGHRS, CDR2 YFSETQ. This CDR3 comprises 16 residues. V was cut by 0 bases and J by 7 bases, with 16 bases left in between. In DNA form, the CDR3 reads TGCGCCAGCAGCTTGGAGGGCGCTGGATGGGGCGGGGAGCTGTTTTTT. Protein: CASSLEGAGWGGELFF.

This clonotype was observed many times. The CDR3 loop reads CASSPPQGGGELFF. The CDR3 DNA reads TGTGCCAGCAGTCCCCCCCAGGGCGGCGGGGAGCTGTTTTTT. V usage is TRBV5-4 and J usage is TRBJ2-2; D perhaps matches TRBD1 (5 bases). The V and J ends lost 5 bases and 7 bases respectively, with 15 bases between them. Germline V CDR1 and CDR2: SGHNT, YYREEE (reference sequence). This CDR3 region has 14 residues.

In this sample, this clonotype turned up many times. The rearrangement links TRBV3-1 to TRBJ1-3; D not resolved. The V gene's germline CDR1 is LGHDT and CDR2 YNNKEL (reference sequence). Trimming left V 1 base short and J 0 bases short, with 10 bases between. The CDR3 spans 16 residues. DNA of the CDR3: TGTGCCAGCAGCCAAGGGTTGGTCTACTCTGGAAACACCATATATTTT. This sequence encodes CASSQGLVYSGNTIYF.

This clonotype was picked up many times. The rearrangement uses TRBV5-4 and TRBJ2-2; maybe TRBD2 (5 bases). Trimming took 3 bases from V and 1 from J, leaving 10 bases between them. The CDR3 is 15 residues long. CDR1 is SGHNT, CDR2 YYREEE, per germline (reference sequence). This chain's CDR3 is CASSSWTVNTGELFF. The CDR3 nucleotides are TGTGCCAGCAGCTCCTGGACTGTGAACACCGGGGAGCTGTTTTTT.

This clonotype was seen at least ten times. The J gene is TRBJ2-3, the V gene TRBV7-3; D may correspond to TRBD1 or TRBD2 (6 bases each). This CDR3 spans 15 amino acids. Germline V lookup: CDR1 SGHTA, CDR2 FQGTGA. The V end was cut by 1 base, the J end by 5 bases, with 13 bases between. CDR3 coding DNA: TGTGCCAGCAGCTTAAACGGGGGCTTCAGAGATACGCAGTATTTT. This sequence encodes CASSLNGGFRDTQYF.

This clonotype was recorded at least ten times. The V and J genes are TRBV27 and TRBJ1-2; TRBD1 might be the D (5 bases). Germline V gene lookup returns CDR1 MNHEY and CDR2 SMNVEV (reference sequence). Trimming shortened V by 7 bases and J by 4 bases, and 10 bases separated the two germline ends. The CDR3 runs 12 residues. The CDR3 protein is CASIRRGYGYTF. CDR3 bases: TGTGCCAGCATTCGAAGGGGCTATGGCTACACCTTC.

This clonotype was counted at least ten times. The V gene is TRBV12-3 or TRBV12-4, the J gene TRBJ2-5; D remains unclear. V lost 2 bases, J lost 7 bases, and 8 bases lay in between. The CDR3 runs to 12 residues. This CDR3 reads CASSLSHGTQYF. The CDR3 DNA follows: TGTGCCAGCAGTTTATCCCATGGGACCCAGTACTTC.

This clonotype was seen at least ten times. V is TRBV28 and J is TRBJ2-5, with 9 bases lining up with TRBD1. The CDR3 has 13 amino acids. Per germline, CDR1 MDHEN and CDR2 SYDVKM. Losses at the gene ends were 10 bases for V and 3 bases for J; bases not matched to a gene: 6. Written as DNA, the CDR3 is TGTGCCACGGGACAGGGACTCGAAGAGACCCAGTACTTC. Residues: CATGQGLEETQYF.

At least ten counts were recorded for this clonotype. V is TRBV15 and J is TRBJ2-6; TRBD1 might be the D (5 bases). Per germline, CDR1 LNHNV and CDR2 YYDKDF (reference sequence). V lost 1 base and J lost 0, with 19 bases in between. The CDR3 is 20 residues long. CDR3 region: CATSRVHLRQYFSGANVLTF. CDR3 nucleotides: TGTGCCACCAGCAGAGTTCATTTGAGACAGTACTTCTCTGGGGCCAACGTCCTGACTTTC.

Only a few counts were recorded for this clonotype. J is TRBJ2-5 and V is TRBV14, with unresolved D. The CDR3 totals 17 residues. Deletions cut 0 bases from V and 7 bases from J, with 21 bases between. Germline V gives CDR1 SGHDN, CDR2 FVKESK. The CDR3 DNA is TGTGCCAGCAGCCAAGAAGTTGGGCCAGGCGGTAGGTCGACCCAGTACTTC. It specifies CASSQEVGPGGRSTQYF.

This clonotype came up many times. The rearrangement links TRBV7-2 to TRBJ2-4, with D uncertain. Trimming pared 5 bases from V and 0 bases from J, leaving 14 bases between. Germline values: CDR1 SGHTA, CDR2 FQGNSA. The CDR3 has 16 amino acids. Written as DNA, the CDR3 is TGTGCCAGCAGCCCGACCCTAGAACTAGCCAAAAACATTCAGTACTTC. It encodes CASSPTLELAKNIQYF.

At least ten counts were recorded for this clonotype. The V and J genes are TRBV5-1 and TRBJ2-5; D is perhaps TRBD2 (5 bases). The CDR3 has 10 amino acids. Germline loops: CDR1 SGHRS, CDR2 YFSETQ. V dropped 7 bases and J dropped 4 bases, with 5 bases sitting between them. CDR3 nucleotide sequence: TGCGCCAGCCGGGGAGAGACCCAGTACTTC. Translation gives CASRGETQYF.

This clonotype occurred many times. The gene calls are TRBV20-1 and TRBJ1-2; tentatively, D is TRBD1 (6 bases). Germline CDR1 is DFQATT and CDR2 is SNEGSKA (reference sequence). CDR3 length equals 12 residues. V was clipped by 7 bases and J by 9 bases, with 18 bases between them. The chain's CDR3 is CSVRRTEGSYTF. The CDR3 nucleotides are TGCAGTGTCAGACGGACAGAGGGTAGCTACACCTTC.

This clonotype was detected many times. V usage is TRBV29-1 and J usage is TRBJ2-5; D is unresolved. Per germline, CDR1 SQVTM and CDR2 ANQGSEA. Trimming removed 3 bases from V and 1 base from J, with 12 bases in between. The CDR3 consists of 14 residues. As DNA, the CDR3 is TGCAGCGTTGATCTGTCAGGAGTCCAAGAGACCCAGTACTTC. Its translation: CSVDLSGVQETQYF.

This clonotype has at least ten counts. The V gene is TRBV12-3 or TRBV12-4, the J gene TRBJ1-4, with 9 bases lining up with TRBD1. The length of the CDR3 is 14 residues. V shed 6 bases and J 8 bases; nucleotides not matched to a gene: 7. The CDR3 DNA sequence: TGTGCCAGCAGCGCCGGGACAGGGATGGAAAAACTGTTTTTT. Translated, it gives CASSAGTGMEKLFF.

This clonotype was counted at least ten times. This sequence joins TRBV4-1 and TRBJ1-5; TRBD1 matches 7 bases. Germline CDR1 and CDR2: MGHRA and YSYEKL. J gave up 5 bases and V 1 base, and 5 bases lay outside the gene matches. CDR3 length: 15 residues. CDR3 bases: TGCGCCAGCAGCCAAGCCGACAGGGATTATCAGCCCCAGCATTTT. It yields the protein CASSQADRDYQPQHF.

As concerns this clonotype: A much larger clone differs from this one at a single base, so this may be a read error. The genes are TRBV4-3 and TRBJ2-5; no reliable D call. The V gene's germline CDR1 is LGHNA and CDR2 YSLEER. CDR3 length: 13 amino acids. The CDR3 sequence is CASRQDERETQYF. CDR3 bases: TGCGCCAGCCGCCAAGACGAAAGGGAGACCCAGTACTTC.

This clonotype was recorded many times. The V gene is TRBV20-1, the J gene TRBJ2-3; no definite D call. The CDR3 runs 10 residues. Germline values: CDR1 DFQATT, CDR2 SNEGSKA (reference sequence). V lost 3 bases and J lost 5, with 3 bases in between. CDR3: CSARKDTQYF. The CDR3 region has the DNA TGCAGTGCTAGGAAAGATACGCAGTATTTT.

In this sample, this clonotype turned up many times. The rearrangement links TRBV5-1 to TRBJ2-2, with 10 bases matching TRBD2. Trimming took 2 bases from V and 5 from J; bases not matched to a gene: 9. The CDR3 covers 17 residues. CDR1 is SGHRS and CDR2 is YFSETQ in the germline V gene. The CDR3 region is CASSFSSGGARTGELFF. DNA of the CDR3: TGCGCCAGCAGCTTCAGCAGCGGGGGGGCCCGAACCGGGGAGCTGTTTTTT.

This clonotype was seen ten or more times. V is TRBV11-2 and J is TRBJ2-5; D is perhaps TRBD2 (5 bases). Trimming stripped 3 bases from V and 4 bases from J, with 15 bases between. The CDR3 consists of 15 residues. Per germline, CDR1 SGHAT and CDR2 FQNNGV. The CDR3, as DNA: TGTGCCAGCAGCTTGGACTTTTATACACTAGAGACCCAGTACTTC. This codes for CASSLDFYTLETQYF.

This clonotype has a count of ten or more. The V and J genes are TRBV24-1 and TRBJ1-1, with D hard to call. From germline, CDR1 is KGHDR and CDR2 SFDVKD. Trimming removed 0 bases from V and 1 base from J, with 2 bases in between. The CDR3 loop spans 13 amino acids. The CDR3 spells CATSDLENTEAFF. The CDR3 DNA follows: TGTGCCACCAGTGATTTGGAGAACACTGAAGCTTTCTTT.